The 15 T cell receptor beta chains given below trace back to one sample, sequenced in a study of blood T cell repertoires in COVID-19. Repertoires were generated with immunoSEQ multiplex PCR, while TCRdb's copy carries only in-frame clones and drops some. The sample contains about 180,000 clones, 86% of which appear only once. The sequencing input was PBMCs or T cells enriched from blood (not recorded which). The receptor source for this set is a woman aged 25 to 39 who had recovered from COVID-19.

DNA of the CDR3: TGTGCCAGCAGCTTAGAGGTAAAGCCGGGACAGGGGGCGGGCTATGGCTACACCTTC. Residues: CASSLEVKPGQGAGYGYTF. The chain combines TRBV7-9 with TRBJ1-2; 12 bases map to TRBD1. J lost 4 bases, V lost 1 base, and 13 bases had no gene match. CDR1 is SEHNR, CDR2 FQNEAQ, per germline (reference sequence). This CDR3 spans 19 amino acids.

The rearrangement uses TRBV24-1 and TRBJ2-5, with 12 bases aligning to TRBD2. Trimming cost V 7 bases and J 4 bases; bases outside gene matches: 6. The CDR3 has 15 amino acids. Germline values: CDR1 KGHDR, CDR2 SFDVKD. This CDR3 reads CATSTPGLAGETQYF. DNA of the CDR3: TGTGCCACCAGCACCCCGGGACTAGCGGGAGAGACCCAGTACTTC.

The V call is TRBV7-2, the J call TRBJ1-5; 9 nucleotides match TRBD1. This CDR3 is 17 amino acids long. Losses at the gene ends were 2 bases for V and 3 bases for J; bases not matched to a gene: 8. CDR1 and CDR2 from the germline V gene are SGHTA and FQGNSA. The DNA of the CDR3 is TGTGCCAGCAGCTTAAGTGGGGGGACAGGGAACAATCAGCCCCAGCATTTT. The encoded protein is CASSLSGGTGNNQPQHF.

The gene calls are TRBV5-4 and TRBJ2-5; 11 bases align to TRBD1. The CDR3 covers 17 residues. Germline V gives CDR1 SGHNT, CDR2 YYREEE (reference sequence). With V trimmed by 5 bases and J by 5 bases, 14 bases remained unmatched. In DNA, the CDR3 is TGTGCCAGCAGGGATGGGACAGGGGGTTCTGGGGCGGAGACCCAGTACTTC. It translates to CASRDGTGGSGAETQYF.

This clone was counted a few times. The V gene is TRBV6-5, the J gene TRBJ2-2; 7 bases are shared with TRBD1. This CDR3 spans 14 amino acids. Trimming removed 6 bases from V and 7 bases from J; junction bases left unmatched: 8. Germline V gene sequence: CDR1 MNHEY, CDR2 SVGAGI. In nucleotides, the CDR3 is TGTGCCAGCAGGCCCGGGACAGAGGGCGGGGAGCTGTTTTTT. Translation gives CASRPGTEGGELFF.

V gene TRBV4-2 combines with J gene TRBJ2-1; D might be TRBD1 (5 bases). The CDR3 is made up of 14 amino acids. Germline V gives CDR1 LGHNA, CDR2 YNFKEQ. The V gene lost 3 bases and the J gene lost 5 bases, with 11 bases spanning the gap. The CDR3 DNA sequence: TGTGCCAGCAGCCAGTTAGACAGCGACAATGAGCAGTTCTTC. It is translated as CASSQLDSDNEQFF.

This CDR3 is CASSLAGGPFEQYF. The CDR3 DNA sequence: TGTGCCAGCAGCCTAGCGGGAGGGCCGTTTGAGCAGTACTTC. This chain links TRBV5-4 with TRBJ2-7; 12 bases fit TRBD2. The germline CDR1 and CDR2 sequences are SGHNT and YYREEE (reference sequence). This CDR3 spans 14 amino acids. The ends lost 4 bases at V and 7 bases at J; junction bases unmatched: 6.

The rearrangement uses TRBV10-3 and TRBJ2-6; 9 bases are a match to TRBD2. The CDR3 extends over 17 amino acids. Per germline, CDR1 ENHRY and CDR2 SYGVKD. With V trimmed by 3 bases and J by 0 bases, 3 bases remained unmatched. The CDR3 sequence is CAISDGTSNSGANVLTF. The CDR3 coding sequence is TGTGCCATCAGTGATGGGACTAGCAACTCTGGGGCCAACGTCCTGACTTTC.

The chain has TRBV27 and TRBJ2-7; TRBD1 aligns across 9 bases. The CDR3 has 15 amino acids. The germline CDR1 and CDR2 sequences are MNHEY and SMNVEV (reference sequence). J lost 4 bases, V lost 3 bases, and 7 bases had no gene match. The CDR3 protein is CASSFYRGPLYEQYF. Here the CDR3 DNA reads TGTGCCAGCAGTTTCTACAGGGGGCCTCTGTACGAGCAGTACTTC.

The rearrangement uses TRBV3-1 (or the pseudogene TRBV3-2) and TRBJ2-1, with 13 bases that match TRBD2. The CDR3 has 18 amino acids. Germline loops: CDR1 LGHDT, CDR2 YNNKEL (reference sequence). The V gene end was trimmed by 0 bases and the J gene end by 10 bases; junction bases not matched to a gene: 12. This chain's CDR3 is CASSQEIFGTSGMGEQFF. As DNA, the CDR3 is TGTGCCAGCAGCCAAGAGATATTTGGGACTAGCGGGATGGGAGAGCAGTTCTTC.

V gene TRBV11-3 combines with J gene TRBJ2-7, with 12 bases identical to TRBD2. With V trimmed by 5 bases and J by 4 bases, 6 bases remained unmatched. In germline, CDR1 is SGHNT, CDR2 YENEEA. CDR3 length: 15 residues. The CDR3 region has the DNA TGTGCCAGCAGCCAAGGACTAGCGGGAAGGTACGAGCAGTACTTC. This encodes CASSQGLAGRYEQYF.

The table lists this clone with a few counts. V usage is TRBV7-9 and J usage is TRBJ1-5; a weak D match, TRBD1 (5 bases). CDR3 length: 16 amino acids. CDR1 and CDR2 (germline): SEHNR, FQNEAQ (reference sequence). The ends were cut back, 2 bases at V and 3 bases at J, with 14 bases in the middle. The CDR3 coding sequence is TGTGCCAGCAGCTTATTTCGGGGGGAGGACAATCAGCCCCAGCATTTT. This gives the protein CASSLFRGEDNQPQHF. Variable domain in full (rest from reference TRBV7-9 and TRBJ1-5): DTGVSQNPRHKITKRGQNVTFRCDPISEHNRLYWYRQTLGQGPEFLTYFQNEAQLEKSRLLSDRFSAERPKGSFSTLEIQRTEQGDSAMYLCASSLFRGEDNQPQHFGDGTRLSIL.

The chain carries TRBV7-9 and TRBJ2-1; 9 bases map to TRBD2. The CDR3 has 16 residues. The V segment lost 0 bases and the J segment 8 bases; nucleotides outside the gene matches: 8. Germline values: CDR1 SEHNR, CDR2 FQNEAQ (reference sequence). CDR3 sequence: CASSLARASGKDEQFF. For the CDR3, the DNA is TGTGCCAGCAGCTTAGCCCGGGCTAGCGGGAAGGATGAGCAGTTCTTC.

This clone has just a few counts. The V and J genes are TRBV19 and TRBJ1-3; TRBD1 might be the D (5 bases). The V end lost 4 bases, the J end lost 1 base, and 11 bases lay between the germline ends. CDR3 length: 15 residues. Germline V gene lookup returns CDR1 LNHDA and CDR2 SQIVND (reference sequence). Here the CDR3 reads CASSTGGTSGNTIYF. The CDR3 coding sequence is TGTGCCAGTAGTACGGGGGGGACGTCTGGAAACACCATATATTTT. The full variable domain, with the rest looked up from reference TRBV19 and TRBJ1-3, is DGGITQSPKYLFRKEGQNVTLSCEQNLNHDAMYWYRQDPGQGLRLIYYSQIVNDFQKGDIAEGYSVSREKKESFPLTVTSAQKNPTAFYLCASSTGGTSGNTIYFGEGSWLTVV.

The rearrangement joins TRBV6-4 to TRBJ2-1; 8 bases align to TRBD2. The CDR3 contains 15 residues. Losses at the gene ends were 4 bases for V and 3 bases for J; bases not matched to a gene: 5. Germline V gene data show CDR1 as MRHNA and CDR2 as SNTAGT. The CDR3 sequence: CASSVLAGDYNEQFF. The CDR3 DNA is TGTGCCAGCAGTGTCCTAGCGGGCGACTACAATGAGCAGTTCTTC.